The clone carrying this TCR beta chain has at least ten counts. Its antigen remains unidentified. This entry belongs to a study of identical twins. V was trimmed by 1 base and J by 5 bases, leaving 17 bases between them. CDR1 is SEHNR and CDR2 is FQNEAQ in the germline V gene (reference sequence). The CDR3 is 16 residues long. cDNA molecules carried unique molecular identifiers, and template switching added a universal primer site. TCRdb used MiXCR to reprocess the 5' RACE reads, holding one entry per CDR3 protein. Found here are 400,000 to 500,000 distinct CDR3 sequences, about 18% of them singletons; the top ten hold roughly 12%. Regarding the study as a whole: Because invariant MAIT and iNKT cells could be present, zero-insertion analyses could be partly confounded. The models gave estimates that fell short of the out-of-frame TCR alpha sharing seen in monozygotic twins. Where out-of-frame alpha sequences were twin-shared, they showed excess low generation probability.

The material sequenced was naive T cells sorted from blood. V is TRBV7-9 and J is TRBJ1-1; D may be TRBD1 (5 bases). The TCR sequence derives from a man in his forties or fifties in good health. The CDR3 bases are TGTGCCAGCAGCTTAGAGGGGTCGATTGGGGGGACTGAAGCTTTCTTT. Translation: CASSLEGSIGGTEAFF.